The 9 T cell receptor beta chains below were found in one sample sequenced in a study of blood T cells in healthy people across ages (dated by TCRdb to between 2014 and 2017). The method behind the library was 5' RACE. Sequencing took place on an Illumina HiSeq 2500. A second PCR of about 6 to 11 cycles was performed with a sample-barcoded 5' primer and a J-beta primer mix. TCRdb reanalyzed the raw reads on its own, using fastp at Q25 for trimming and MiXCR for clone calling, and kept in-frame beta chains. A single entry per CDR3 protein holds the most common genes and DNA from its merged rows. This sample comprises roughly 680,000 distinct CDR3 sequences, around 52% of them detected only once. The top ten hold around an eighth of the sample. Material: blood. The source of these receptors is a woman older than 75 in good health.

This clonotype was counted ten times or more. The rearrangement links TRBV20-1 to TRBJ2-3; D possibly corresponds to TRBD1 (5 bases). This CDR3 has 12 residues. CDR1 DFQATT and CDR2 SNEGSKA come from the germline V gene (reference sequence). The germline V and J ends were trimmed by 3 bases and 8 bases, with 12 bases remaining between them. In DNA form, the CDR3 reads TGCAGTGCTAGCCTGCAGGGTGCTACGCAGTATTTT. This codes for CSASLQGATQYF.

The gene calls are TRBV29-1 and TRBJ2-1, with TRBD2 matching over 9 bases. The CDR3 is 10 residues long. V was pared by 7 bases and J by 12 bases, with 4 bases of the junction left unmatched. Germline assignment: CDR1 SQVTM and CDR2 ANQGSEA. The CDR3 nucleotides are TGCAGCGGGGGGACTAGCATGCAGTTCTTC. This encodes CSGGTSMQFF.

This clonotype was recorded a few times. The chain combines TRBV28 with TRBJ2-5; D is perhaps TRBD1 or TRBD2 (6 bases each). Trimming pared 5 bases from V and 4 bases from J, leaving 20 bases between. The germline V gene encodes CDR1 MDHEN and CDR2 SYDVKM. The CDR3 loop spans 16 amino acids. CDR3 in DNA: TGTGCCAGCAGTCCGGCGGGACAACGGCGGGGAGAGACCCAGTACTTC. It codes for CASSPAGQRRGETQYF.

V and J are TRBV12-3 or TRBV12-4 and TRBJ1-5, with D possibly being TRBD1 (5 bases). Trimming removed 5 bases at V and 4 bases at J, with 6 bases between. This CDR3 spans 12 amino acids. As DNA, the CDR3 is TGTGCCAGCAGTAGACAGAATCAGCCCCAGCATTTT. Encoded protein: CASSRQNQPQHF.

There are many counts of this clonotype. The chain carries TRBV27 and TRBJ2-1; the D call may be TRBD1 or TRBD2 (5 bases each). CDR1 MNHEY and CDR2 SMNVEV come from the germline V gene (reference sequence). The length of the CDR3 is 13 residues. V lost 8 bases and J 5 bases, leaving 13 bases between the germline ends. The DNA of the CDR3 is TGTGCCAGCTCGGGGCGAGGGCACAATGAGCAGTTCTTC. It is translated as CASSGRGHNEQFF.

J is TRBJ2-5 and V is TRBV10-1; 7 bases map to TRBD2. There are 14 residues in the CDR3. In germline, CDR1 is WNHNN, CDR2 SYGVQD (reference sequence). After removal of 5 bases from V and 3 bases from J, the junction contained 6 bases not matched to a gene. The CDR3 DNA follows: TGCGCCAGCAGTCCCCAGCGGGGCAAAGAGACCCAGTACTTC. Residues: CASSPQRGKETQYF.

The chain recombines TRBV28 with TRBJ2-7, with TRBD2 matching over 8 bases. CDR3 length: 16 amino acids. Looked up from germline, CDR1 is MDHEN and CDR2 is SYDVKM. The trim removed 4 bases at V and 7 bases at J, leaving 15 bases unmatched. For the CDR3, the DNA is TGTGCCAGCAGTTCGGGTCAGCGGGGGATATGGAATGAGCAGTACTTC. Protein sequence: CASSSGQRGIWNEQYF.

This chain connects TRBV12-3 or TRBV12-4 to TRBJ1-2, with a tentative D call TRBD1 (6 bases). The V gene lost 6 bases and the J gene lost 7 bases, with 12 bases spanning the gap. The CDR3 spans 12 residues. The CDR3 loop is CASSQGTSGYTF. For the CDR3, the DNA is TGTGCCAGCAGCCAAGGGACATCTGGCTACACCTTC.

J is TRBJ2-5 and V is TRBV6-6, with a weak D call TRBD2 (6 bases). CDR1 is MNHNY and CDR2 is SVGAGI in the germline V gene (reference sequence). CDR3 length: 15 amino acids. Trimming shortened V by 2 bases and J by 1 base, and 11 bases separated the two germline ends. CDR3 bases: TGTGCCAGCAGTTACGGGGGGTGGACCCAAGAGACCCAGTACTTC. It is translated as CASSYGGWTQETQYF.